This TCR beta chain was identified during a study of blood T cell repertoires in COVID-19. CDR1 is SEHNR and CDR2 is FQNEAQ in the germline V gene (reference sequence). J gave up 13 bases and V 5 bases, and 11 bases lay outside the gene matches. The CDR3 length is 15 residues. A few counts support this clone. The table came from immunoSEQ multiplex PCR; TCRdb's copy has only in-frame clones and leaves some out. The table has around 300,000 clones, about nine tenths seen once. Specimen: PBMCs or T cells enriched from blood (not recorded which). V is TRBV7-9 and J is TRBJ1-4; 12 nucleotides align to TRBD1. The sequence was collected from an older woman who had recovered from COVID-19. CDR3 nucleotides: TGTGCCAGCAGCGAGTCCGGGACAGGGGGCTTGAGACTGTTTTTT. Its protein product is CASSESGTGGLRLFF.